One sample yielded the 32 T cell receptor beta chains listed below, sequenced in a study of cytomegalovirus exposure and HLA in healthy donors. The PCR ran on 60 Vbeta and 13 Jbeta primers. Using immunoSEQ multiplex PCR, the repertoire was profiled, and TCRdb retains in-frame clones only, with some absent. Of roughly 130,000 clones in the sample, around two thirds were seen once. Sequencing input: PBMCs. These receptors were obtained from a woman in her 40s in good health and CMV-seropositive.

The genes are TRBV5-1 and TRBJ1-2; 8 bases match TRBD1. The V gene end was trimmed by 2 bases and the J gene end by 8 bases; junction bases not matched to a gene: 5. Germline values: CDR1 SGHRS, CDR2 YFSETQ. The CDR3 contains 13 residues. The CDR3 DNA sequence: TGCGCCAGCAGCTTCCAGGGGGCGGAAGGCTACACCTTC. It yields the protein CASSFQGAEGYTF.

This chain links TRBV9 with TRBJ2-5, with D possibly TRBD1 on 6 matching bases. The length of the CDR3 is 15 residues. V shed 0 bases and J shed 4 bases, with 13 bases lying between them. CDR1 and CDR2 from the germline V gene are SGDLS and YYNGEE. In DNA form, the CDR3 reads TGTGCCAGCAGCGTAGCTCAGGGGCCCCCAGAGACCCAGTACTTC. Translated, it gives CASSVAQGPPETQYF.

This chain connects TRBV19 to TRBJ1-2; TRBD1 agrees at 9 bases. V trimming: 5 bases; J trimming: 6 bases; junction bases outside the gene matches: 13. The CDR3 has 16 amino acids. Germline values: CDR1 LNHDA, CDR2 SQIVND (reference sequence). The CDR3, as DNA: TGTGCCAGTAGTTCGTTTTCCGGGACAGGGATGGATGGCTACACCTTC. This codes for CASSSFSGTGMDGYTF.

Judged by abundance, this clone is medium-sized. DNA for the CDR3: TGTGCCACCAGCAGAGATAGAGGGTCCGGGGCCAACGTCCTGACTTTC. Amino acids: CATSRDRGSGANVLTF. The chain combines TRBV15 with TRBJ2-6, with a possible D match to TRBD2 (5 bases). The CDR3 sequence is 16 residues long. The V gene lost 0 bases and the J gene lost 4 bases, with 10 bases spanning the gap. Germline CDR1 LNHNV, CDR2 YYDKDF (reference sequence). Together with reference TRBV15 and TRBJ2-6, the CDR3 gives the full variable domain: DAMVIQNPRYQVTQFGKPVTLSCSQTLNHNVMYWYQQKSSQAPKLLFHYYDKDFNNEADTPDNFQSRRPNTSFCFLDIRSPGLGDTAMYLCATSRDRGSGANVLTFGAGSRLTVL.

This chain joins TRBV19 and TRBJ2-4; 9 bases fit TRBD2. Germline CDR1 is LNHDA and CDR2 is SQIVND (reference sequence). The CDR3 length is 18 residues. V dropped 3 bases and J dropped 0; count of bases not matched to a gene: 9. CDR3: CASSMYSGGLLAKNIQYF. The CDR3 DNA follows: TGTGCCAGTAGTATGTATAGCGGGGGCCTCCTAGCCAAAAACATTCAGTACTTC.

The chain links TRBV9 to TRBJ2-7, with a tentative D call TRBD1 (6 bases). The CDR3 runs 14 residues. The germline V gene has CDR1 SGDLS and CDR2 YYNGEE. V lost 1 base and J lost 2, with 10 bases in between. CDR3 sequence reads: CASSVTDSPYEQYF. CDR3 nucleotides: TGTGCCAGCAGCGTAACGGACAGCCCCTACGAGCAGTACTTC. The variable domain in full, with the rest retrieved from reference TRBV9 and TRBJ2-7, is DSGVTQTPKHLITATGQRVTLRCSPRSGDLSVYWYQQSLDQGLQFLIQYYNGEERAKGNILERFSAQQFPDLHSELNLSSLELGDSALYFCASSVTDSPYEQYFGPGTRLTVT.

The rearrangement joins TRBV29-1 to TRBJ1-2, with 10 bases fitting TRBD1. Germline CDR1 is SQVTM and CDR2 is ANQGSEA. V gave up 7 bases and J gave up 7 bases; unmatched junction bases: 9. The CDR3 extends over 13 amino acids. CDR3 DNA: TGCAGCGCCATACGGGGACAGGGGCTTGGCTACACCTTC. Translation gives CSAIRGQGLGYTF.

This chain uses TRBV2 with TRBJ1-2; no definite D call. V gave up 6 bases and J gave up 6 bases, with 14 bases separating them. The CDR3 runs to 13 residues. CDR1 and CDR2 (germline): SNHLY, FYNNEI. Written as DNA, the CDR3 is TGTGCCAGCAGAGTGGCGGTCGGGGATGGCTACACCTTC. It translates to CASRVAVGDGYTF.

The V gene is TRBV30, the J gene TRBJ2-2, with 8 nucleotides matching TRBD2. This CDR3 is built from 18 residues. Trimming removed 3 bases from V and 1 base from J; junction bases left unmatched: 13. Germline V CDR1 and CDR2: GTSNPN, SVGIG (reference sequence). The CDR3 protein is CAWREGSGVGLNTGELFF. In DNA, the CDR3 is TGTGCCTGGAGGGAGGGTAGCGGGGTGGGCTTGAACACCGGGGAGCTGTTTTTT.

Comment on this clone: The same CDR3 arises from other DNA sequences in this sample as well. V usage is TRBV6-5 and J usage is TRBJ2-7; 8 bases are a match to TRBD1. J gave up 1 base and V 4 bases, and 3 bases lay outside the gene matches. Looked up from germline, CDR1 is MNHEY and CDR2 is SVGAGI. This CDR3 is built from 14 residues. CDR3 sequence (DNA): TGTGCCAGCAGTTCCGGACAGGGTTCCTACGAGCAGTACTTC. Protein product: CASSSGQGSYEQYF.

This chain links TRBV5-1 with TRBJ1-2; no definite D call. The V end was cut by 0 bases, the J end by 3 bases, with 12 bases between. Germline values: CDR1 SGHRS, CDR2 YFSETQ. This CDR3 has 15 residues. The CDR3 spells CASSLDGLLHYGYTF. Written as DNA, the CDR3 is TGCGCCAGCAGCTTGGATGGGCTCTTACACTATGGCTACACCTTC.

V and J are TRBV5-4 and TRBJ2-5; TRBD2 agrees at 8 bases. This CDR3 spans 15 amino acids. J was trimmed by 1 base and V by 2 bases; bases with no gene match: 4. Germline CDR1 is SGHNT and CDR2 is YYREEE (reference sequence). CDR3 in DNA: TGTGCCAGCAGCTTCGGACTAGCCGTCCAAGAGACCCAGTACTTC. It is translated as CASSFGLAVQETQYF.

J is TRBJ2-6 and V is TRBV19; 10 bases map to TRBD1. Trimming cost V 10 bases and J 13 bases; bases outside gene matches: 10. The germline gives CDR1 LNHDA, CDR2 SQIVND (reference sequence). The CDR3 runs 13 residues. This chain's CDR3 is CATTSGTGVVLTF. The CDR3, as DNA: TGTGCCACCACTTCCGGGACAGGGGTGGTCCTGACTTTC.

This clone has a handful of counts. The genes are TRBV5-4 and TRBJ1-1; 8 positions match TRBD1. This CDR3 region has 16 residues. The J segment lost 1 base and the V segment lost 2 bases, leaving 7 bases of the junction unmatched. The germline V gene encodes CDR1 SGHNT and CDR2 YYREEE (reference sequence). The CDR3 DNA is TGTGCCAGCAGCTTACTAAGGACAGGGAGGAACACTGAAGCTTTCTTT. Protein product: CASSLLRTGRNTEAFF.

The rearrangement links TRBV28 to TRBJ2-1; TRBD2 agrees at 10 bases. With 3 bases clipped from V and 4 bases from J, the junction kept 3 bases outside the gene matches. The CDR3 is made up of 15 amino acids. Per germline, CDR1 MDHEN and CDR2 SYDVKM. CDR3 sequence reads: CASSFTSGTYNEQFF. CDR3 bases: TGTGCCAGCAGTTTTACTAGCGGGACATACAATGAGCAGTTCTTC.

The chain combines TRBV5-1 with TRBJ2-1, with 10 nucleotides matching TRBD2. The trim removed 3 bases at V and 5 bases at J, leaving 11 bases unmatched. There are 17 residues in the CDR3. Germline assignment: CDR1 SGHRS and CDR2 YFSETQ. The CDR3 nucleotides are TGCGCCAGCAGCTCCGGCTTGAGCGGACTAGCGGACAATGAGCAGTTCTTC. It is translated as CASSSGLSGLADNEQFF.

The chain has TRBV6-6 and TRBJ2-7, with D possibly TRBD1 on 5 matching bases. V lost 2 bases, J lost 0 bases, and 11 bases lay in between. Per the germline V gene, CDR1 is MNHNY and CDR2 is SVGAGI (reference sequence). The CDR3 is 15 amino acids. CDR3 DNA: TGTGCCAGCAGTTACGGGCAGGGAAGCTCCTACGAGCAGTACTTC. Its translation: CASSYGQGSSYEQYF.

The chain employs TRBV13 and TRBJ1-1; 10 positions match TRBD1. The CDR3 extends over 14 amino acids. J lost 4 bases, V lost 4 bases, and 3 bases had no gene match. Germline assignment: CDR1 PRHDT and CDR2 FYEKMQ (reference sequence). CDR3 residues: CASSSGTGVTEAFF. DNA of the CDR3: TGTGCCAGCAGCTCCGGGACAGGGGTCACTGAAGCTTTCTTT.

The rearrangement uses TRBV27 and TRBJ1-6; D not resolved. V lost 3 bases and J 8 bases, leaving 14 bases between the germline ends. This CDR3 is 15 amino acids long. Germline V gene lookup returns CDR1 MNHEY and CDR2 SMNVEV (reference sequence). The CDR3 protein is CASSFGGSGDSPLHF. DNA of the CDR3: TGTGCCAGCAGTTTTGGAGGATCCGGTGATTCACCCCTCCACTTT.

This clone was seen only a few times. The chain links TRBV7-2 to TRBJ2-5; tentative D call: TRBD2 (5 bases). The CDR3 is 14 residues long. Germline loops: CDR1 SGHTA, CDR2 FQGNSA. Trimming removed 1 base at V and 4 bases at J, with 10 bases between. CDR3 amino acids: CASSLGLARETQYF. The CDR3 coding sequence is TGTGCCAGCAGCTTAGGGCTAGCCCGAGAGACCCAGTACTTC.

The rearrangement joins TRBV19 to TRBJ2-3, with 8 bases that match TRBD2. The CDR3 is 15 amino acids. Germline CDR1 reads LNHDA; CDR2 reads SQIVND (reference sequence). The V and J ends lost 5 bases and 7 bases, in that order; junction bases with no gene match: 11. CDR3 sequence reads: CASSGGTRSTYTQYF. As DNA, the CDR3 is TGTGCCAGTAGTGGGGGGACTAGGTCAACATATACGCAGTATTTT.

The rearrangement links TRBV25-1 to TRBJ2-1, with TRBD2 as a possible D gene (5 bases). The germline CDR1 and CDR2 sequences are MGHDK and SYGVNS. The V and J ends lost 6 bases and 12 bases respectively, with 21 bases between them. This CDR3 is built from 14 residues. CDR3 region: CASSPTPVLVAQFF. The CDR3 DNA follows: TGTGCCAGCAGCCCTACCCCTGTACTAGTCGCGCAGTTCTTC.

This rearrangement joins TRBV9 to TRBJ2-3; 9 bases align to TRBD2. V lost 4 bases, J lost 4 bases, and 7 bases stayed unmatched. Germline lookup yields CDR1 SGDLS and CDR2 YYNGEE. The CDR3 is made up of 15 amino acids. DNA of the CDR3: TGTGCCAGCAGCAAGGGGGGACTAGCCGCAGATACGCAGTATTTT. Protein product: CASSKGGLAADTQYF.

The chain carries TRBV27 and TRBJ1-5, with 8 bases fitting TRBD1. Germline CDR1 reads MNHEY; CDR2 reads SMNVEV (reference sequence). This CDR3 region has 15 residues. The V segment lost 0 bases and the J segment 6 bases; nucleotides outside the gene matches: 4. The chain's CDR3 is CASSLSRGPSQPQHF. CDR3 bases: TGTGCCAGCAGTTTATCCAGGGGGCCCAGTCAGCCCCAGCATTTT.

The rearrangement links TRBV10-3 to TRBJ2-2; a possible D gene is TRBD1 (5 bases). CDR3 size: 14 residues. Germline lookup yields CDR1 ENHRY and CDR2 SYGVKD. V shed 6 bases and J shed 0 bases, with 8 bases lying between them. DNA for the CDR3: TGTGCCATCAGCCCGACAGCGAACACCGGGGAGCTGTTTTTT. Encoded protein: CAISPTANTGELFF.

The gene calls are TRBV10-3 and TRBJ1-6, with TRBD1 as a possible D gene (5 bases). Germline V CDR1 and CDR2: ENHRY, SYGVKD. The CDR3 is made up of 13 amino acids. V lost 8 bases and J 7 bases, leaving 12 bases between the germline ends. The CDR3 sequence is CAIRRQFNSPLHF. CDR3 DNA sequence: TGTGCCATCCGCAGACAGTTCAATTCACCCCTCCACTTT.

The chain carries TRBV18 and TRBJ1-2; 8 bases align to TRBD1. Per germline, CDR1 KGHSH and CDR2 LQKENI. J gave up 4 bases and V 3 bases, and 10 bases lay outside the gene matches. The CDR3 covers 16 residues. CDR3 sequence reads: CASSPTTTGDGYGYTF. CDR3 in DNA: TGTGCCAGCTCACCTACTACGACAGGGGACGGCTATGGCTACACCTTC.

The chain employs TRBV19 and TRBJ1-5; D gene ambiguous. In germline, CDR1 is LNHDA, CDR2 SQIVND (reference sequence). Trimming took 5 bases from V and 0 from J, leaving 8 bases between them. The CDR3 extends over 14 amino acids. The CDR3 region is CASSETVSNQPQHF. In nucleotides, the CDR3 is TGTGCCAGTAGTGAGACTGTTAGCAATCAGCCCCAGCATTTT.

This clone showed up just a few times. The genes are TRBV7-9 and TRBJ2-1; 7 bases align to TRBD1. The CDR3 totals 14 residues. Losses at the gene ends were 4 bases for V and 6 bases for J; bases not matched to a gene: 6. Germline loops: CDR1 SEHNR, CDR2 FQNEAQ (reference sequence). CDR3 in amino acids: CASSSPRTGNEQFF. In nucleotides, the CDR3 is TGTGCCAGCAGCTCCCCCCGGACAGGCAATGAGCAGTTCTTC.

The CDR3 is CASSLTETGVPYNEQFF. CDR3 nucleotide sequence: TGTGCCAGCAGCCTTACCGAGACAGGGGTCCCCTACAATGAGCAGTTCTTC. The chain joins TRBV9 to TRBJ2-1; TRBD1 matches at 8 bases. Germline V gene sequence: CDR1 SGDLS, CDR2 YYNGEE. The CDR3 length is 17 residues. V lost 4 bases, J lost 2 bases, and 11 bases stayed unmatched.

The chain combines TRBV30 with TRBJ2-5; D perhaps matches TRBD2 (6 bases). This CDR3 is built from 17 residues. Germline values: CDR1 GTSNPN, CDR2 SVGIG (reference sequence). The V and J ends lost 4 bases and 7 bases respectively, with 28 bases between them. This CDR3 reads CAWTIEGGILLEGTQYF. DNA for the CDR3: TGTGCCTGGACGATTGAAGGTGGGATTTTGTTGGAGGGGACCCAGTACTTC.

CDR3 sequence: CTSSRQLSSGGIDTQYF. The CDR3 nucleotides read TGCACCAGCAGTCGACAGCTCTCTAGCGGGGGTATAGATACGCAGTATTTT. The gene calls are TRBV1 and TRBJ2-3; TRBD2 reflects the table's D call only, with no check against the DNA. TRBV1 is tagged as a pseudogene. This CDR3 has 17 residues.